The 31 T cell receptor beta chains below all came from one sample that was sequenced in a study of siplizumab effects on memory and regulatory T cells. Libraries were prepared by immunoSEQ multiplex PCR; TCRdb keeps only in-frame clonotypes and omits some of them. The table records some 100,000 clones, 94% of them present only once. The source material was non-Treg CD4+ T cells sorted from blood. The origin of the receptors is a human donor in good health.

This clone came up once. The chain is built from TRBV5-6 and TRBJ2-1, with D perhaps matching TRBD2 (6 bases). The CDR3 covers 15 residues. Germline V gives CDR1 SGHDT, CDR2 YYEEEE. V shed 1 base and J shed 0 bases, with 8 bases lying between them. CDR3 nucleotide sequence: TGTGCCAGCAGCTTGATCGGGAGCTCCTACAATGAGCAGTTCTTC. Translating gives CASSLIGSSYNEQFF.

This clone appeared once. The rearrangement links TRBV5-1 to TRBJ2-7; maybe TRBD2 (6 bases). This CDR3 is built from 15 residues. The V gene's germline CDR1 is SGHRS and CDR2 YFSETQ. Trimming stripped 0 bases from V and 4 bases from J, with 14 bases between. CDR3 in amino acids: CASSLEAGRTYEQYF. The CDR3 DNA reads as TGCGCCAGCAGCTTGGAGGCGGGGAGAACATACGAGCAGTACTTC.

This clone has a single count. The chain couples TRBV11-2 to TRBJ2-7; D call uncertain. In germline, CDR1 is SGHAT, CDR2 FQNNGV. This CDR3 has 13 residues. V gave up 5 bases and J gave up 3 bases, with 11 bases separating them. CDR3 in amino acids: CASSPLNLYEQYF. DNA of the CDR3: TGTGCCAGCAGCCCCCTGAACCTCTACGAGCAGTACTTC.

This chain links TRBV7-2 with TRBJ2-1; tentatively, D is TRBD2 (6 bases). Trimming shortened V by 0 bases and J by 2 bases, and 8 bases separated the two germline ends. Germline V CDR1 and CDR2: SGHTA, FQGNSA. The CDR3 spans 15 residues. The chain's CDR3 is CASSLAGGPYNEQFF. CDR3 bases: TGTGCCAGCAGCTTAGCGGGAGGCCCCTACAATGAGCAGTTCTTC.

This CDR3 is CASSYLGRQNHDTQYF. The CDR3 DNA follows: TGTGCCAGCAGTTACCTAGGTAGACAAAACCACGATACGCAGTATTTT. The chain carries TRBV6-5 and TRBJ2-3; D ambiguous. Germline lookup yields CDR1 MNHEY and CDR2 SVGAGI. The length of the CDR3 is 16 residues. V was trimmed by 2 bases and J by 6 bases, leaving 18 bases between them.

The chain couples TRBV6-6 to TRBJ2-7; TRBD1 matches at 9 bases. Trimming at V came to 6 bases and at J to 0 bases, leaving 3 bases not matched to a gene. Germline-derived CDR1 and CDR2 are MNHNY and SVGAGI (reference sequence). The CDR3 covers 14 residues. The CDR3 reads CASRDRGASYEQYF. CDR3 DNA: TGTGCCAGCAGAGACAGGGGGGCCTCCTACGAGCAGTACTTC.

This chain joins TRBV28 and TRBJ1-5; TRBD1 is a possible D gene (6 bases). V lost 6 bases and J lost 1, with 10 bases in between. CDR1 and CDR2 (germline): MDHEN, SYDVKM. CDR3 length equals 14 residues. Here the CDR3 reads CASRGGTSNQPQHF. The DNA of the CDR3 is TGTGCCAGCAGGGGAGGGACAAGCAATCAGCCCCAGCATTTT.

The chain is built from TRBV5-4 and TRBJ2-3, with D perhaps matching TRBD2 (6 bases). Germline V gives CDR1 SGHNT, CDR2 YYREEE (reference sequence). The CDR3 extends over 16 amino acids. Trimming took off 1 base at V and 2 bases at J, with 14 bases between the two ends. The CDR3 nucleotides are TGTGCCAGCAGCTTGATGGTTGGAGGGACCACAGATACGCAGTATTTT. It encodes CASSLMVGGTTDTQYF.

J is TRBJ2-5 and V is TRBV10-3, with TRBD2 matching over 13 bases. The CDR3 length is 14 residues. Per germline, CDR1 ENHRY and CDR2 SYGVKD. With 6 bases clipped from V and 5 bases from J, the junction kept 3 bases outside the gene matches. CDR3 nucleotides: TGTGCCATCAGAGGGACTAGCGGGATGGAGACCCAGTACTTC. Translating gives CAIRGTSGMETQYF.

J is TRBJ2-2 and V is TRBV6-5; the match to TRBD2 covers 12 bases. J was trimmed by 6 bases and V by 6 bases; bases with no gene match: 5. The CDR3 is 15 amino acids. The germline CDR1 and CDR2 sequences are MNHEY and SVGAGI. For the CDR3, the DNA is TGTGCCAGCAGCCCGACTAGCGGGAGTTCCGGGGAGCTGTTTTTT. Translated: CASSPTSGSSGELFF.

This chain joins TRBV7-9 and TRBJ2-7; 10 nucleotides match TRBD1. Trimming at V came to 5 bases and at J to 3 bases, leaving 19 bases not matched to a gene. Germline CDR1 reads SEHNR; CDR2 reads FQNEAQ (reference sequence). The CDR3 covers 19 residues. The DNA for the CDR3 is TGTGCCAGCAGCCGTCTTCCAAAATCCGGAGGACAGGGGGGCTACGAGCAGTACTTC. Protein: CASSRLPKSGGQGGYEQYF.

This chain links TRBV28 with TRBJ1-1; a weak D match, TRBD1 (5 bases). Trimming cost V 7 bases and J 2 bases, with 17 bases left between them. CDR3 length equals 15 residues. CDR1 is MDHEN and CDR2 is SYDVKM in the germline V gene. As DNA, the CDR3 is TGTGCCAGCAATCCGGTCGGGGCCCTAAACACTGAAGCTTTCTTT. This codes for CASNPVGALNTEAFF.

This clone was observed once. The rearrangement links TRBV15 to TRBJ1-3; a possible D gene is TRBD1 (6 bases). Trimming stripped 0 bases from V and 0 bases from J, with 15 bases between. Germline-derived CDR1 and CDR2 are LNHNV and YYDKDF (reference sequence). This CDR3 has 18 amino acids. This chain's CDR3 is CATSRDDRQVVSGNTIYF. CDR3 bases: TGTGCCACCAGCAGAGATGATCGACAGGTGGTCTCTGGAAACACCATATATTTT. Based on the CDR3 plus reference TRBV15 and TRBJ1-3, the full variable domain is DAMVIQNPRYQVTQFGKPVTLSCSQTLNHNVMYWYQQKSSQAPKLLFHYYDKDFNNEADTPDNFQSRRPNTSFCFLDIRSPGLGDTAMYLCATSRDDRQVVSGNTIYFGEGSWLTVV.

This chain uses TRBV19 with TRBJ1-5; possibly TRBD1 for D (6 bases). Germline V gene data show CDR1 as LNHDA and CDR2 as SQIVND (reference sequence). This CDR3 spans 16 amino acids. The germline V and J ends were trimmed by 3 bases and 7 bases, with 19 bases remaining between them. The CDR3: CASSMMSGARAQPQHF. DNA of the CDR3: TGTGCCAGTAGTATGATGTCAGGGGCGCGGGCCCAGCCCCAGCATTTT.

The chain employs TRBV30 and TRBJ2-7, with no clear D. This CDR3 comprises 11 residues. Germline CDR1 is GTSNPN and CDR2 is SVGIG (reference sequence). The V and J ends lost 1 base and 3 bases respectively, with 4 bases between them. CDR3 coding DNA: TGTGCCTGGAGTGACCTCTACGAGCAGTACTTC. As protein: CAWSDLYEQYF. The whole variable domain, remainder taken from reference TRBV30 and TRBJ2-7, is SQTIHQWPATLVQPVGSPLSLECTVEGTSNPNLYWYRQAAGRGLQLLFYSVGIGQISSEVPQNLSASRPQDRQFILSSKKLLLSDSGFYLCAWSDLYEQYFGPGTRLTVT.

The rearrangement links TRBV10-1 to TRBJ2-3; 9 nucleotides agree with TRBD2. CDR1 WNHNN and CDR2 SYGVQD come from the germline V gene (reference sequence). The CDR3 has 14 amino acids. The J segment lost 2 bases and the V segment lost 6 bases, leaving 3 bases of the junction unmatched. CDR3 sequence reads: CASRAGGDTDTQYF. DNA of the CDR3: TGCGCCAGCAGAGCGGGAGGCGACACAGATACGCAGTATTTT.

J is TRBJ1-5 and V is TRBV10-2, with 7 bases matching TRBD1. V dropped 3 bases and J dropped 4; count of bases not matched to a gene: 6. CDR1 is WSHSY, CDR2 SAAADI, per germline. This CDR3 has 15 amino acids. CDR3 sequence (DNA): TGCGCCAGCAGTGACTACCGGGACAGTAATCAGCCCCAGCATTTT. Protein: CASSDYRDSNQPQHF.

The genes are TRBV19 and TRBJ2-3, with TRBD1 matching over 7 bases. V dropped 8 bases and J dropped 0; count of bases not matched to a gene: 5. Looked up from germline, CDR1 is LNHDA and CDR2 is SQIVND (reference sequence). The CDR3 sequence is 14 residues long. The CDR3 protein is CASALTGSTDTQYF. The CDR3 region has the DNA TGTGCCAGTGCGCTGACAGGGAGCACAGATACGCAGTATTTT.

The gene calls are TRBV7-2 and TRBJ2-3, with 7 bases aligning to TRBD1. The length of the CDR3 is 15 residues. The V and J ends lost 3 bases and 0 bases, in that order; junction bases with no gene match: 3. Germline V gene data show CDR1 as SGHTA and CDR2 as FQGNSA. The CDR3 spells CASSLVTGSTDTQYF. As DNA, the CDR3 is TGTGCCAGCAGCTTGGTGACAGGGAGCACAGATACGCAGTATTTT.

This clone was observed a single time. The rearrangement joins TRBV27 to TRBJ2-3, with a possible D match to TRBD2 (6 bases). CDR3 length: 15 residues. Germline V lookup: CDR1 MNHEY, CDR2 SMNVEV (reference sequence). V lost 5 bases and J lost 1, with 13 bases in between. CDR3 sequence reads: CASSMGGFGTDTQYF. CDR3 DNA: TGTGCCAGCAGTATGGGGGGTTTCGGCACAGATACGCAGTATTTT.

The rearrangement links TRBV18 to TRBJ1-2; D unclear. The CDR3 covers 13 residues. Germline-derived CDR1 and CDR2 are KGHSH and LQKENI. Trimming cost V 6 bases and J 2 bases, with 10 bases left between them. CDR3 sequence (DNA): TGTGCCAGCTCGGCGGTCGAAAACTATGGCTACACCTTC. Its protein is CASSAVENYGYTF.

V and J are TRBV14 and TRBJ1-2, with a weak D call TRBD1 (6 bases). Germline assignment: CDR1 SGHDN and CDR2 FVKESK. V was cut by 6 bases and J by 2 bases, with 13 bases left in between. The CDR3 has 14 amino acids. The CDR3 DNA sequence: TGTGCCAGCAGTCCGGGACAAGGAAACTATGGCTACACCTTC. Protein product: CASSPGQGNYGYTF.

The V gene is TRBV23-1, the J gene TRBJ2-3, with D possibly matching TRBD1 (7 bases). TRBV23-1 belongs to the ORF category, with a function that is uncertain. CDR3 size: 18 residues. The ends were cut back, 0 bases at V and 4 bases at J, with 20 bases in the middle. This CDR3 is CASSQSRGRTGVADTQYF. CDR3 nucleotide sequence: TGCGCCAGCAGTCAATCGCGGGGCCGAACAGGGGTTGCAGATACGCAGTATTTT.

V and J are TRBV6-5 and TRBJ1-1, with 8 nucleotides matching TRBD1. Germline CDR1 is MNHEY and CDR2 is SVGAGI. V lost 5 bases, J lost 4 bases, and 6 bases stayed unmatched. The length of the CDR3 is 14 residues. CDR3 in amino acids: CASSQTGAGTEAFF. CDR3 in DNA: TGTGCCAGCAGTCAGACAGGGGCCGGCACTGAAGCTTTCTTT.

The chain uses TRBV9 and TRBJ2-6; D is perhaps TRBD2 (5 bases). Germline lookup yields CDR1 SGDLS and CDR2 YYNGEE. Deletions cut 4 bases from V and 1 base from J, with 12 bases between. The CDR3 is 16 amino acids. The CDR3 DNA sequence: TGTGCCAGCAGCCCGAGGGTGAGTTCTGGGGCCAACGTCCTGACTTTC. As protein: CASSPRVSSGANVLTF.

The chain recombines TRBV7-9 with TRBJ1-5; 7 bases agree with TRBD1. With V trimmed by 5 bases and J by 2 bases, 6 bases remained unmatched. The CDR3 contains 15 residues. Germline V lookup: CDR1 SEHNR, CDR2 FQNEAQ (reference sequence). CDR3 amino acids: CASSPTGEGNQPQHF. In DNA form, the CDR3 reads TGTGCCAGCAGCCCTACAGGGGAGGGCAATCAGCCCCAGCATTTT.

The chain is built from TRBV4-1 and TRBJ2-1; 14 bases are shared with TRBD2. This CDR3 is 13 amino acids long. V lost 4 bases to trimming and J lost 15 bases; unmatched junction nucleotides: 5. The germline V gene has CDR1 MGHRA and CDR2 YSYEKL. The CDR3 sequence is CASSPGLAGDRFF. In DNA form, the CDR3 reads TGCGCCAGCAGCCCGGGACTAGCGGGAGATCGGTTCTTC.

The rearrangement uses TRBV5-1 and TRBJ2-5; 16 bases are a match to TRBD2. CDR1 SGHRS and CDR2 YFSETQ come from the germline V gene. CDR3 length: 18 residues. V lost 2 bases and J lost 0; bases outside the gene matches: 4. As DNA, the CDR3 is TGCGCCAGCAGCTTCCTGGGACTAGCGGGAGGGGACCAAGAGACCCAGTACTTC. Residues: CASSFLGLAGGDQETQYF.

The chain is built from TRBV9 and TRBJ2-2, with TRBD2 matching 12 bases. The CDR3 is 18 amino acids. Germline values: CDR1 SGDLS, CDR2 YYNGEE. Trimming cost V 4 bases and J 1 base; bases outside gene matches: 8. CDR3 DNA sequence: TGTGCCAGCAGCCCAAGGACTAGCGGGATGGTGAACACCGGGGAGCTGTTTTTT. It yields the protein CASSPRTSGMVNTGELFF.

The chain is built from TRBV14 and TRBJ2-2; 7 nucleotides align to TRBD2. V trimming: 1 base; J trimming: 5 bases; junction bases outside the gene matches: 4. CDR1 and CDR2 from the germline V gene are SGHDN and FVKESK. CDR3 length: 15 amino acids. As DNA, the CDR3 is TGTGCCAGCAGCCAAGTTCTAGCGGATACCGGGGAGCTGTTTTTT. This sequence encodes CASSQVLADTGELFF.

The chain is built from TRBV30 and TRBJ2-1; weak D call: TRBD1 (5 bases). This CDR3 has 12 amino acids. Trimming removed 0 bases from V and 7 bases from J, with 7 bases in between. Germline V gene sequence: CDR1 GTSNPN, CDR2 SVGIG (reference sequence). Here the CDR3 DNA reads TGTGCCTGGAGTGTCAGGGTGAATGAGCAGTTCTTC. Its protein product is CAWSVRVNEQFF.